The clone carrying this T cell receptor (beta chain) has only a few counts. What it binds is unknown. V was pared by 4 bases and J by 0 bases, with 10 bases between. Per germline, CDR1 MGHRA and CDR2 YSYEKL. The CDR3 is made up of 15 amino acids. A follow-up of 18 months without ophthalmopathy meant that hyperthyroidism was stable. Each hyperthyroidism patient was newly diagnosed, with under 2 months' duration, and aged 18 to 65. Orbital computed tomography and thyroid ultrasound, along with TRAb, serum thyroxine and clinical symptoms, underpinned diagnosis. TCR beta CDR3 regions were amplified from RNA transcripts. Following a first-round RT-PCR that used HTBI primers, a second-round multiplex PCR was carried out. TCRdb re-analysed the multiplex PCR reads in MiXCR, keeping a single row per CDR3 protein. The sample holds about 420,000 distinct CDR3 sequences, about 21% seen once. This sample was taken from a study of Graves' ophthalmopathy and Graves' hyperthyroidism. Study-wide results and limits: Researchers report that a 13-signature model separated ophthalmopathy from stable hyperthyroidism, posting 85% to 90% sensitivity and around 80% specificity.

The V gene is TRBV4-1, the J gene TRBJ1-3; TRBD1 is a possible D gene (5 bases). Sequencing was performed on peripheral blood. This clonotype originated in a woman between 18 and 29 years old with stable Graves' hyperthyroidism. The CDR3 region is CASSPGTNSGNTIYF. The CDR3 bases are TGCGCCAGCAGCCCGGGGACTAACTCTGGAAACACCATATATTTT.